Listed here are 30 T cell receptor beta chains from one sample, sequenced in a study of CD8+ T cells in alopecia areata. Isolated RNA was reverse transcribed into cDNA used as the sequencing template. Sequencing was performed with immunoSEQ multiplex PCR; in TCRdb, only in-frame clones are kept and a portion is missing. The table has some 120,000 clones, approximately 53% seen once. The sequenced sample was CD4+ T cells sorted from blood, obtained at week 0. These receptors were taken from a human donor with alopecia areata.

The V call is TRBV5-4, the J call TRBJ2-1, with 8 bases lining up with TRBD2. The germline gives CDR1 SGHNT, CDR2 YYREEE (reference sequence). With V trimmed by 2 bases and J by 8 bases, 6 bases remained unmatched. This CDR3 has 14 residues. The DNA for the CDR3 is TGTGCCAGCAGCTTCTGGGCGGGGGGCGATGAGCAGTTCTTC. This encodes CASSFWAGGDEQFF. The full variable domain, with the rest looked up from reference TRBV5-4 and TRBJ2-1, is ETGVTQSPTHLIKTRGQQVTLRCSSQSGHNTVSWYQQALGQGPQFIFQYYREEENGRGNFPPRFSGLQFPNYSSELNVNALELDDSALYLCASSFWAGGDEQFFGPGTRLTVL.

The chain links TRBV9 to TRBJ2-1; 9 bases match TRBD2. Germline V lookup: CDR1 SGDLS, CDR2 YYNGEE. Trimming took 3 bases from V and 1 from J; bases not matched to a gene: 20. The CDR3 length is 21 residues. The CDR3 region is CASSAQGAFSGGLSSYNEQFF. The CDR3 DNA reads TGTGCCAGCAGCGCGCAAGGGGCTTTTAGCGGGGGATTATCATCCTACAATGAGCAGTTCTTC.

This CDR3 reads CASSRRGESYNEQFF. For the CDR3, the DNA is TGTGCCAGCAGTAGGAGGGGGGAATCCTACAATGAGCAGTTCTTC. The chain has TRBV2 and TRBJ2-1; D is tentatively TRBD1 or TRBD2 (6 bases each). The CDR3 spans 15 residues. The germline V gene has CDR1 SNHLY and CDR2 FYNNEI. Trimming removed 5 bases from V and 1 base from J, with 12 bases in between.

V is TRBV9 and J is TRBJ2-7; 9 nucleotides line up with TRBD1. The CDR3 covers 14 residues. Germline CDR1 and CDR2: SGDLS and YYNGEE. V gave up 0 bases and J gave up 6 bases; unmatched junction bases: 4. The CDR3 nucleotides read TGTGCCAGCAGCGTAGACAGGGGGCACTCCGAGCAGTACTTC. Translated: CASSVDRGHSEQYF.

The DNA for the CDR3 is TGTGCCACCAGCAGAGCCCTGGGAGCCCTCTCCTACGAGCAGTACTTC. Its protein is CATSRALGALSYEQYF. This rearrangement joins TRBV15 to TRBJ2-7; TRBD2 is a possible D gene (5 bases). Germline V gene sequence: CDR1 LNHNV, CDR2 YYDKDF (reference sequence). The ends were cut back, 1 base at V and 0 bases at J, with 13 bases in the middle. The CDR3 runs to 16 residues.

This clone was observed a few times. This sequence joins TRBV27 and TRBJ2-7; D is uncertain. The CDR3 spans 12 residues. The V gene's germline CDR1 is MNHEY and CDR2 SMNVEV (reference sequence). The CDR3 coding sequence is TGTGCGCAGCGACGCAGATTATACGAGCAGTACTTC. Residues: CAQRRRLYEQYF.

V and J are TRBV10-3 and TRBJ2-2; 13 bases line up with TRBD2. The germline V gene has CDR1 ENHRY and CDR2 SYGVKD. The junction had 8 bases not matched to a gene; V was cut back by 10 bases and J by 0 bases. This CDR3 is built from 17 residues. The CDR3 coding sequence is TGTGCCACCCGGACTAGCGGGGGTTCATCGAACACCGGGGAGCTGTTTTTT. This codes for CATRTSGGSSNTGELFF.

This clone showed up just a few times. A read error may explain this, as a much larger clone is one base away. Other nucleotide sequences in the sample specify the same CDR3. This chain links TRBV7-9 with TRBJ2-3; D is undetermined. The CDR3 loop spans 11 amino acids. The V gene lost 5 bases and the J gene lost 3 bases, with 3 bases spanning the gap. The germline V gene encodes CDR1 SEHNR and CDR2 FQNEAQ (reference sequence). The chain's CDR3 is CASSQTDTQYF. CDR3 DNA: TGTGCCAGCAGCCAGACAGATACGCAGTATTTT.

Remarks on this clone: An end of the junction does not agree with germline; a read error may underlie this. This chain uses TRBV7-3 with TRBJ2-7; maybe TRBD1 (6 bases). The germline gives CDR1 SGHTA, CDR2 FQGTGA. This CDR3 comprises 13 residues. CDR3 protein: CASSITGLGEQYF. The DNA of the CDR3 is TGTGCCAGCAGCATAACAGGGCTGGGAGAGCAGTACTTC.

The V call is TRBV7-6, the J call TRBJ2-5; D is unresolved. In germline, CDR1 is SGHVS, CDR2 FNYEAQ. The CDR3 consists of 11 residues. Trimming removed 0 bases from V and 5 bases from J, with 1 base in between. CDR3 DNA sequence: TGTGCCAGCAGCTTAGCGGAGACCCAGTACTTC. Translation: CASSLAETQYF.

The chain joins TRBV19 to TRBJ2-5; no firm D call. Trimming took off 6 bases at V and 2 bases at J, with 16 bases between the two ends. The CDR3 has 15 residues. The germline CDR1 and CDR2 sequences are LNHDA and SQIVND (reference sequence). CDR3 in amino acids: CASSKFTEIQETQYF. Written as DNA, the CDR3 is TGTGCCAGTAGCAAGTTCACAGAAATACAAGAGACCCAGTACTTC.

The chain uses TRBV7-6 and TRBJ2-5, with 9 bases aligning to TRBD2. Germline V gene sequence: CDR1 SGHVS, CDR2 FNYEAQ. With 1 base clipped from V and 5 bases from J, the junction kept 5 bases outside the gene matches. The CDR3 loop spans 15 amino acids. The CDR3 DNA sequence: TGTGCCAGCAGCTTAGTGGGGACTAGCTGGGAGACCCAGTACTTC. Amino acids: CASSLVGTSWETQYF.

V gene TRBV7-2 combines with J gene TRBJ2-1; 12 nucleotides line up with TRBD2. CDR3 length equals 13 residues. J lost 7 bases, V lost 8 bases, and 3 bases had no gene match. The germline CDR1 and CDR2 sequences are SGHTA and FQGNSA. CDR3: CASRTSGTNEQFF. The CDR3 DNA reads TGTGCCAGCCGGACTAGCGGGACTAATGAGCAGTTCTTC.

The CDR3 here is CASSPSSVVNEQFF. The CDR3, as DNA: TGTGCCAGCAGCCCCAGTTCGGTGGTCAATGAGCAGTTCTTC. This chain joins TRBV7-7 and TRBJ2-1; no definite D call. V lost 5 bases, J lost 6 bases, and 14 bases lay in between. Germline V gene sequence: CDR1 SSHAT, CDR2 FNYEAQ (reference sequence). The CDR3 has 14 residues.

The chain is built from TRBV4-2 and TRBJ2-2, with 12 bases aligning to TRBD1. From germline, CDR1 is LGHNA and CDR2 YNFKEQ. The CDR3 contains 15 residues. The ends lost 5 bases at V and 6 bases at J; junction bases unmatched: 4. CDR3 protein: CASSSGTGGSGELFF. In DNA form, the CDR3 reads TGTGCCAGCAGCTCCGGGACAGGGGGCTCCGGGGAGCTGTTTTTT.

This clone was picked up a small number of times. This chain joins TRBV2 and TRBJ1-1; D might be TRBD1 (6 bases). Germline lookup yields CDR1 SNHLY and CDR2 FYNNEI. Trimming cost V 6 bases and J 3 bases, with 11 bases left between them. This CDR3 has 13 residues. Here the CDR3 reads CASRVEGDTEAFF. The CDR3 bases are TGTGCCAGCAGGGTCGAGGGGGACACTGAAGCTTTCTTT.

Comments on this clone: One junction end disagrees with the germline gene, perhaps due to a read error. The gene calls are TRBV7-9 and TRBJ1-1; a possible D gene is TRBD1 (6 bases). This CDR3 comprises 13 residues. The germline V gene encodes CDR1 SEHNR and CDR2 FQNEAQ (reference sequence). Here the CDR3 reads CASSSRGDTEAFF. CDR3 coding DNA: TGTGCCAGCAGCTCCCGGGGGGACACCGAAGCTTTCTTT.

The chain joins TRBV7-8 to TRBJ1-2; D gene uncertain. The CDR3 length is 13 residues. Germline CDR1 reads SGHVS; CDR2 reads FQNEAQ. Trimming shortened V by 5 bases and J by 3 bases, and 10 bases separated the two germline ends. CDR3 amino acids: CASSPQSDYGYTF. The CDR3 nucleotides read TGTGCCAGCAGCCCCCAAAGCGACTATGGCTACACCTTC.

The CDR3 spells CASSLTGAGSPQYF. CDR3 DNA sequence: TGCGCCAGCAGCTTGACCGGGGCGGGATCACCCCAGTACTTC. The chain recombines TRBV5-1 with TRBJ2-5, with a tentative D call TRBD2 (6 bases). This CDR3 comprises 14 residues. Germline V gene sequence: CDR1 SGHRS, CDR2 YFSETQ. V dropped 1 base and J dropped 9 bases, with 16 bases sitting between them.

Of note for this clone: The same CDR3 is also encoded by other DNA sequences in this sample. The V and J genes are TRBV5-1 and TRBJ2-2; 7 bases are a match to TRBD1. CDR1 is SGHRS, CDR2 YFSETQ, per germline. Trimming cost V 4 bases and J 0 bases; bases outside gene matches: 3. This CDR3 region has 15 residues. CDR3 region: CASSVGTANTGELFF. In DNA form, the CDR3 reads TGCGCCAGCAGCGTCGGGACAGCGAACACCGGGGAGCTGTTTTTT.

The chain combines TRBV5-1 with TRBJ1-1; perhaps TRBD1 as D (6 bases). Trimming shortened V by 7 bases and J by 1 base, and 14 bases separated the two germline ends. The CDR3 extends over 14 amino acids. The germline gives CDR1 SGHRS, CDR2 YFSETQ. The CDR3 region has the DNA TGCGCCAGCGCGACGGGGGGCTGGAACACTGAAGCTTTCTTT. This codes for CASATGGWNTEAFF.

The genes are TRBV11-1 and TRBJ2-2; maybe TRBD1 (5 bases). Trimming took off 5 bases at V and 0 bases at J, with 13 bases between the two ends. CDR1 SGHAT and CDR2 FQDESV come from the germline V gene (reference sequence). The CDR3 has 16 residues. The CDR3 coding sequence is TGTGCCAGCAGCGTTAGGGGATTCGCGAACACCGGGGAGCTGTTTTTT. It encodes CASSVRGFANTGELFF. The whole variable domain, remainder taken from reference TRBV11-1 and TRBJ2-2, is EAEVAQSPRYKITEKSQAVAFWCDPISGHATLYWYRQILGQGPELLVQFQDESVVDDSQLPKDRFSAERLKGVDSTLKIQPAELGDSAMYLCASSVRGFANTGELFFGEGSRLTVL.

This clone was seen only once. CDR3 amino acids: CASSLSRGNRETQYF. The CDR3 region has the DNA TGCGCCAGCAGCTTGAGCAGGGGAAACCGAGAGACCCAGTACTTC. This chain joins TRBV5-1 and TRBJ2-5; maybe TRBD1 (6 bases). Per germline, CDR1 SGHRS and CDR2 YFSETQ. The V end was cut by 1 base, the J end by 4 bases, with 14 bases between. The CDR3 spans 15 residues.

The chain has TRBV4-2 and TRBJ2-4, with 9 bases aligning to TRBD2. V gave up 3 bases and J gave up 8 bases; unmatched junction bases: 2. Germline V gives CDR1 LGHNA, CDR2 YNFKEQ. The length of the CDR3 is 13 residues. This CDR3 reads CASSQGLADIQYF. The CDR3 DNA follows: TGTGCCAGCAGCCAGGGACTAGCAGACATTCAGTACTTC.

The rearrangement uses TRBV11-1 and TRBJ2-5, with D unresolved. V lost 5 bases, J lost 11 bases, and 12 bases lay in between. Germline V gene sequence: CDR1 SGHAT, CDR2 FQDESV (reference sequence). This CDR3 comprises 11 residues. The DNA for the CDR3 is TGTGCCAGCAGCCCCCAGCTGGGACAGTACTTC. This codes for CASSPQLGQYF.

The genes are TRBV5-4 and TRBJ1-5, with 7 bases aligning to TRBD1. Germline CDR1 SGHNT, CDR2 YYREEE (reference sequence). J gave up 2 bases and V 5 bases, and 4 bases lay outside the gene matches. There are 14 residues in the CDR3. The CDR3: CASSLTGGNQPQHF. The CDR3 coding sequence is TGTGCCAGCAGTCTTACAGGGGGCAATCAGCCCCAGCATTTT.

This chain uses TRBV18 with TRBJ2-7, with 9 nucleotides matching TRBD2. The V gene end was trimmed by 3 bases and the J gene end by 4 bases; junction bases not matched to a gene: 7. Germline assignment: CDR1 KGHSH and CDR2 LQKENI. CDR3 length: 15 amino acids. CDR3 sequence reads: CASSPVAGASYEQYF. The CDR3 DNA sequence: TGTGCCAGCTCACCCGTAGCGGGGGCAAGTTACGAGCAGTACTTC.

V and J are TRBV7-7 and TRBJ2-1; 7 positions agree with TRBD1. V lost 5 bases to trimming and J lost 4 bases; unmatched junction nucleotides: 8. In germline, CDR1 is SSHAT, CDR2 FNYEAQ (reference sequence). The CDR3 length is 15 residues. The CDR3 DNA sequence: TGTGCCAGCAGCGGACGGACAGGAGATTACAATGAGCAGTTCTTC. It encodes CASSGRTGDYNEQFF.

The chain combines TRBV19 with TRBJ2-5, with D possibly TRBD1 on 7 matching bases. V was clipped by 5 bases and J by 2 bases, with 15 bases between them. This CDR3 is built from 15 residues. CDR1 is LNHDA, CDR2 SQIVND, per germline (reference sequence). DNA for the CDR3: TGTGCCAGTAGTCCAGGGGGACTCATGCAAGAGACCCAGTACTTC. This translates into CASSPGGLMQETQYF.

The rearrangement joins TRBV27 to TRBJ2-7; D gene ambiguous. CDR3 length equals 16 residues. The germline CDR1 and CDR2 sequences are MNHEY and SMNVEV (reference sequence). Trimming pared 6 bases from V and 5 bases from J, leaving 23 bases between. The CDR3 nucleotides are TGTGCCAGCAGCCCGTTCTATTCGACCGCGCTGAACGAGCAGTACTTC. It translates to CASSPFYSTALNEQYF.